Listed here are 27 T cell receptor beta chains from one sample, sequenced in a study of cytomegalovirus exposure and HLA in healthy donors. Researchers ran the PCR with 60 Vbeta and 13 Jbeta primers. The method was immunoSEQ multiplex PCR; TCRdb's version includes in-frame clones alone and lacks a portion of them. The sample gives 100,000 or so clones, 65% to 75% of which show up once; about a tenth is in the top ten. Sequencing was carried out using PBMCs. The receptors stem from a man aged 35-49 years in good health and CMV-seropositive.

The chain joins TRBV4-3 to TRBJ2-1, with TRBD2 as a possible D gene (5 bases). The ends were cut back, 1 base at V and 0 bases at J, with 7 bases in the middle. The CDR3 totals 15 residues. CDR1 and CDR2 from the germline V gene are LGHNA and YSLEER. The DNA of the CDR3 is TGCGCCAGCAGCCAAGCGGGAAGCTCCTACAATGAGCAGTTCTTC. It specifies CASSQAGSSYNEQFF.

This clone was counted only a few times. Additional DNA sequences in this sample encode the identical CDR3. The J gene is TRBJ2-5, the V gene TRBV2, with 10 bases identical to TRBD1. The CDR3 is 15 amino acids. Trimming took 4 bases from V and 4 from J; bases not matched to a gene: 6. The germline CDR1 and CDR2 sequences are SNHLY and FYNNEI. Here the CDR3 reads CASSVDRGRGETQYF. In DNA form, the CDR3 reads TGTGCCAGCAGTGTAGACAGGGGGCGCGGAGAGACCCAGTACTTC.

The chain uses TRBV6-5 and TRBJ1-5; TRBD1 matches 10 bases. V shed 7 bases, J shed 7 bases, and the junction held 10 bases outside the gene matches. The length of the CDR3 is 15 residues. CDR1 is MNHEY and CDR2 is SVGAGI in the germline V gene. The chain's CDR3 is CASIGTGVKRQPQHF. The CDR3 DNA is TGTGCCAGCATAGGGACAGGGGTAAAAAGACAGCCCCAGCATTTT.

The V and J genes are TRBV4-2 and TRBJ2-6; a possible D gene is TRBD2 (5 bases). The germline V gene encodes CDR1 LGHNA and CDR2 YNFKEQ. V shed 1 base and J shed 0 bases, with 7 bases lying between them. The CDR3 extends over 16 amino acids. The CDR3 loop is CASSQAGISGANVLTF. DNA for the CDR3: TGTGCCAGCAGCCAAGCCGGGATCTCTGGGGCCAACGTCCTGACTTTC.

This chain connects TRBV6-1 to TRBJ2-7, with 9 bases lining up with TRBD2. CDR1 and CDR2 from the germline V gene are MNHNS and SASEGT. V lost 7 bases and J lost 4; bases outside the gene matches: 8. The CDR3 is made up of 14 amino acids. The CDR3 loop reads CASKLAGKIYEQYF. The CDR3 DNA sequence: TGTGCCAGCAAGCTAGCGGGAAAGATATACGAGCAGTACTTC.

The CDR3 spells CASSQVPDIDGYTF. The CDR3 DNA sequence: TGCGCCAGCAGCCAAGTCCCTGACATTGACGGCTACACCTTC. The rearrangement uses TRBV4-1 and TRBJ1-2, with D uncertain. V lost 1 base to trimming and J lost 8 bases, with 14 bases between them. This CDR3 is 14 amino acids long. The germline V gene encodes CDR1 MGHRA and CDR2 YSYEKL.

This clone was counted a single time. CDR3 DNA: TGCAGCGTTGAACACCAGGACACAGATACGCAGTATTTT. Amino acid sequence: CSVEHQDTDTQYF. The chain carries TRBV29-1 and TRBJ2-3; D unclear. Germline V gene data show CDR1 as SQVTM and CDR2 as ANQGSEA. The V and J ends lost 2 bases and 2 bases respectively, with 8 bases between them. The CDR3 contains 13 residues.

CDR3 protein: CASSVAISGTFSETQYF. The CDR3 DNA reads TGTGCCAGCAGCGTCGCAATTAGCGGAACGTTTTCAGAGACCCAGTACTTC. This chain joins TRBV9 and TRBJ2-5; maybe TRBD2 (6 bases). Trimming left V 2 bases short and J 4 bases short, with 21 bases between. Germline V lookup: CDR1 SGDLS, CDR2 YYNGEE. There are 17 residues in the CDR3.

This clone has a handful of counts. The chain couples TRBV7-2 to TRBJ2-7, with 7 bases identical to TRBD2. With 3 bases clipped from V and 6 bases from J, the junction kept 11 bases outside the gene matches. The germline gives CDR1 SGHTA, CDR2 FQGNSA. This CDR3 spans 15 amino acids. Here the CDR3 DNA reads TGTGCCAGCAGCTTCCAGACTAGCCACGGCTCCGAGCAGTACTTC. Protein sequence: CASSFQTSHGSEQYF.

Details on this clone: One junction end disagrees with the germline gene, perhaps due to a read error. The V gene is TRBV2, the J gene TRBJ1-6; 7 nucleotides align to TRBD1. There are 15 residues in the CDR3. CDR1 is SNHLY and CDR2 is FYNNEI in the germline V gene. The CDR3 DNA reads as TGTGCCAGCAGCGAAGGACAGGCGGATAATTCACCCCTCCACTTT. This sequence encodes CASSEGQADNSPLHF.

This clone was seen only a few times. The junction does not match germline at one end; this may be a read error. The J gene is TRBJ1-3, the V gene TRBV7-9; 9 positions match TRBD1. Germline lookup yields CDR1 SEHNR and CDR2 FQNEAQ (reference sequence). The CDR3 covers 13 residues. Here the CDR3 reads CSSSSDRGYTIYF. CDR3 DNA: TGTTCCAGCAGCTCGGACAGGGGATACACCATATATTTT.

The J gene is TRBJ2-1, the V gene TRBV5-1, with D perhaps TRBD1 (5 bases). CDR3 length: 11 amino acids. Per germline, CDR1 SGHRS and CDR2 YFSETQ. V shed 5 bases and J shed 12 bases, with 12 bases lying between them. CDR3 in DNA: TGCGCCAGCAGACCCGACCAGGGGCAGTTCTTC. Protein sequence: CASRPDQGQFF.

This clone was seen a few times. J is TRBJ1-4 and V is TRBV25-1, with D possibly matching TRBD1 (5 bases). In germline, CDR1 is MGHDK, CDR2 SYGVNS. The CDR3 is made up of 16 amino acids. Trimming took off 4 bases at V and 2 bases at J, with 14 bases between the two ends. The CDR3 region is CASSAGGAGTNEKLFF. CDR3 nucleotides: TGTGCCAGCAGTGCCGGCGGGGCCGGCACTAATGAAAAACTGTTTTTT.

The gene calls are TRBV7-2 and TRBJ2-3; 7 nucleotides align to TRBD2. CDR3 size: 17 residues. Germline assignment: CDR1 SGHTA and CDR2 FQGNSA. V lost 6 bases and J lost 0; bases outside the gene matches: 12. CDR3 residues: CASSRYPLAVSTDTQYF. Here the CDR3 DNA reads TGTGCCAGCAGTCGGTATCCGCTAGCGGTCAGCACAGATACGCAGTATTTT.

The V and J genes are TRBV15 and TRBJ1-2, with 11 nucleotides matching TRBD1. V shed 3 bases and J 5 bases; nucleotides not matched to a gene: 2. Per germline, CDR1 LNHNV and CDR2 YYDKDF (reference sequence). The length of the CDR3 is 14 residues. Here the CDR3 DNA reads TGTGCCACCAGCAGGGGACAGGGGGAATATGGCTACACCTTC. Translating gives CATSRGQGEYGYTF. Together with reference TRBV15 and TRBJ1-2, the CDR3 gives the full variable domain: DAMVIQNPRYQVTQFGKPVTLSCSQTLNHNVMYWYQQKSSQAPKLLFHYYDKDFNNEADTPDNFQSRRPNTSFCFLDIRSPGLGDTAMYLCATSRGQGEYGYTFGSGTRLTVV.

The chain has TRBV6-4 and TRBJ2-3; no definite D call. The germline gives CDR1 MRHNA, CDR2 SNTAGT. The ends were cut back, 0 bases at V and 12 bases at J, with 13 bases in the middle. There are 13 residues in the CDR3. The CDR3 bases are TGTGCCAGCAGTGACTCTGGATTACAGAGACAGTATTTT. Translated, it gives CASSDSGLQRQYF.

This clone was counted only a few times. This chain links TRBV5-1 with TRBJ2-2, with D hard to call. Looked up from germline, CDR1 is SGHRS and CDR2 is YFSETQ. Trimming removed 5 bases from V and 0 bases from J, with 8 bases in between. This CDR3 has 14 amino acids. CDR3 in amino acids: CASRSTPNTGELFF. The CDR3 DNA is TGCGCCAGCAGATCTACCCCGAACACCGGGGAGCTGTTTTTT. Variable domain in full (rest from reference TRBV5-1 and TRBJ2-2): KAGVTQTPRYLIKTRGQQVTLSCSPISGHRSVSWYQQTPGQGLQFLFEYFSETQRNKGNFPGRFSGRQFSNSRSEMNVSTLELGDSALYLCASRSTPNTGELFFGEGSRLTVL.

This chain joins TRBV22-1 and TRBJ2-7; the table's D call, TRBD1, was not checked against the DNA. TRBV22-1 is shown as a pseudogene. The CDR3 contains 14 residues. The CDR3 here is CPGSAPGQNYEQYV. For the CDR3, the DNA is TGTCCTGGGAGCGCACCCGGACAAAACTACGAGCAGTACGTC.

In nucleotides, the CDR3 is TGTGCCAGCTCACCCCCGACTAGCGGGGGGTACAATGAGCAGTTCTTC. Its translation: CASSPPTSGGYNEQFF. The V gene is TRBV18, the J gene TRBJ2-1, with 13 bases aligning to TRBD2. Looked up from germline, CDR1 is KGHSH and CDR2 is LQKENI. The CDR3 totals 16 residues. Trimming removed 3 bases from V and 4 bases from J; junction bases left unmatched: 3. Combining the CDR3 with reference TRBV18 and TRBJ2-1 gives the whole variable domain NAGVMQNPRHLVRRRGQEARLRCSPMKGHSHVYWYRQLPEEGLKFMVYLQKENIIDESGMPKERFSAEFPKEGPSILRIQQVVRGDSAAYFCASSPPTSGGYNEQFFGPGTRLTVL.

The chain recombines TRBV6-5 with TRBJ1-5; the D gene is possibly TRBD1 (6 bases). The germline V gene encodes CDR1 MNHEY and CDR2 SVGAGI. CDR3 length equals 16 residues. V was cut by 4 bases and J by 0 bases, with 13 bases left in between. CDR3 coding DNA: TGTGCCAGCAGTTCTCAGGGGACCGTTAGCAATCAGCCCCAGCATTTT. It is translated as CASSSQGTVSNQPQHF.

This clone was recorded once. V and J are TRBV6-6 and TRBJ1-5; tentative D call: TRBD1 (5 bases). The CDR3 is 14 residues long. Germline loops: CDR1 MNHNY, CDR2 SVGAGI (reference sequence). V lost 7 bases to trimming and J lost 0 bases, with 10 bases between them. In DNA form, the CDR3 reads TGTGCCAGCACCTCGGGGGATAGCAATCAGCCCCAGCATTTT. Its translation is CASTSGDSNQPQHF.

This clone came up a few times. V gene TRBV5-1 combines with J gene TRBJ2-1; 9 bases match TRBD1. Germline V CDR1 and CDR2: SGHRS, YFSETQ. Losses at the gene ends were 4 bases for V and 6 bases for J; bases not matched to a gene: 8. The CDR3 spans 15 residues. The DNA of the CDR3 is TGCGCCAGCAGCACTGGGACAGGGTTTATCAATGAGCAGTTCTTC. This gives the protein CASSTGTGFINEQFF.

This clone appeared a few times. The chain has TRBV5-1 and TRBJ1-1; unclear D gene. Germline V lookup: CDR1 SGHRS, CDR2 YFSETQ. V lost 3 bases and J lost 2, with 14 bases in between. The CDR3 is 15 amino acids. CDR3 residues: CASSSQDPLNTEAFF. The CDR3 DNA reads TGCGCCAGCAGCTCTCAGGATCCCTTAAACACTGAAGCTTTCTTT.

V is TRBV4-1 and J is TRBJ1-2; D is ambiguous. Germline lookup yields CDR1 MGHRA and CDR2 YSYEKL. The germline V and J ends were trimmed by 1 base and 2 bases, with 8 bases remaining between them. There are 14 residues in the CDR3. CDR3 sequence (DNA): TGCGCCAGCAGCCAAGGTCTGTCCAACTATGGCTACACCTTC. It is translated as CASSQGLSNYGYTF.

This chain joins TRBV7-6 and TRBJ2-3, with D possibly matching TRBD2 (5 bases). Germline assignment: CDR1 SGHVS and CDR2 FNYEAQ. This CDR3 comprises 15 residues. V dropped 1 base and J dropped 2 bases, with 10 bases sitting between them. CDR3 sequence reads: CASSLVGGPTDTQYF. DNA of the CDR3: TGTGCCAGCAGCTTAGTTGGCGGGCCCACAGATACGCAGTATTTT. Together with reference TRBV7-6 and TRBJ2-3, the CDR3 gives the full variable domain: GAGVSQSPRYKVTKRGQDVALRCDPISGHVSLYWYRQALGQGPEFLTYFNYEAQQDKSGLPNDRFSAERPEGSISTLTIQRTEQRDSAMYRCASSLVGGPTDTQYFGPGTRLTVL.

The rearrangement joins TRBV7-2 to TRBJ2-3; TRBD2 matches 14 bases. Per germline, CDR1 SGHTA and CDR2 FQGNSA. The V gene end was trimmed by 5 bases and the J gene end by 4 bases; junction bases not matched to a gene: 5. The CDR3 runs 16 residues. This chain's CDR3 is CASSRGLAGGADTQYF. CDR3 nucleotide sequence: TGTGCCAGCAGCCGTGGACTAGCGGGGGGAGCAGATACGCAGTATTTT.

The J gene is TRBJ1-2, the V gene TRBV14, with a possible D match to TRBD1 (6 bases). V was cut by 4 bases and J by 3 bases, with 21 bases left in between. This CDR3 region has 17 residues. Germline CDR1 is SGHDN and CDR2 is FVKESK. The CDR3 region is CASSLSNAGGADYGYTF. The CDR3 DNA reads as TGTGCCAGCAGCCTTTCAAACGCGGGGGGCGCCGACTATGGCTACACCTTC.